Below, one T cell receptor beta chain is given with its context. TCRdb reanalyzed the PCR reads with MiXCR. Of about 52,000 clones detected, approximately 15% appear once; the ten largest clones hold just under 3%. These data originate in a study of metastatic and nonmetastatic thyroid tumors. None of the patients had undergone any treatment ahead of thyroid surgery. The CDR3 loop spans 19 amino acids. The germline CDR1 and CDR2 sequences are SGHNT and YYREEE (reference sequence). V shed 0 bases, J shed 3 bases, and the junction held 8 bases outside the gene matches. The specimen sequenced was blood. V usage is TRBV5-4 and J usage is TRBJ2-1; 14 bases align to TRBD2. This TCR came from a female donor with papillary thyroid cancer or a benign thyroid nodule (not recorded which). Some clones in this sample may be carry-over from other donors' samples. The CDR3 region is CASSLAGLAGVGDYNEQFF. In DNA form, the CDR3 reads TGTGCCAGCAGCTTGGCGGGACTAGCGGGAGTCGGGGACTACAATGAGCAGTTCTTC.